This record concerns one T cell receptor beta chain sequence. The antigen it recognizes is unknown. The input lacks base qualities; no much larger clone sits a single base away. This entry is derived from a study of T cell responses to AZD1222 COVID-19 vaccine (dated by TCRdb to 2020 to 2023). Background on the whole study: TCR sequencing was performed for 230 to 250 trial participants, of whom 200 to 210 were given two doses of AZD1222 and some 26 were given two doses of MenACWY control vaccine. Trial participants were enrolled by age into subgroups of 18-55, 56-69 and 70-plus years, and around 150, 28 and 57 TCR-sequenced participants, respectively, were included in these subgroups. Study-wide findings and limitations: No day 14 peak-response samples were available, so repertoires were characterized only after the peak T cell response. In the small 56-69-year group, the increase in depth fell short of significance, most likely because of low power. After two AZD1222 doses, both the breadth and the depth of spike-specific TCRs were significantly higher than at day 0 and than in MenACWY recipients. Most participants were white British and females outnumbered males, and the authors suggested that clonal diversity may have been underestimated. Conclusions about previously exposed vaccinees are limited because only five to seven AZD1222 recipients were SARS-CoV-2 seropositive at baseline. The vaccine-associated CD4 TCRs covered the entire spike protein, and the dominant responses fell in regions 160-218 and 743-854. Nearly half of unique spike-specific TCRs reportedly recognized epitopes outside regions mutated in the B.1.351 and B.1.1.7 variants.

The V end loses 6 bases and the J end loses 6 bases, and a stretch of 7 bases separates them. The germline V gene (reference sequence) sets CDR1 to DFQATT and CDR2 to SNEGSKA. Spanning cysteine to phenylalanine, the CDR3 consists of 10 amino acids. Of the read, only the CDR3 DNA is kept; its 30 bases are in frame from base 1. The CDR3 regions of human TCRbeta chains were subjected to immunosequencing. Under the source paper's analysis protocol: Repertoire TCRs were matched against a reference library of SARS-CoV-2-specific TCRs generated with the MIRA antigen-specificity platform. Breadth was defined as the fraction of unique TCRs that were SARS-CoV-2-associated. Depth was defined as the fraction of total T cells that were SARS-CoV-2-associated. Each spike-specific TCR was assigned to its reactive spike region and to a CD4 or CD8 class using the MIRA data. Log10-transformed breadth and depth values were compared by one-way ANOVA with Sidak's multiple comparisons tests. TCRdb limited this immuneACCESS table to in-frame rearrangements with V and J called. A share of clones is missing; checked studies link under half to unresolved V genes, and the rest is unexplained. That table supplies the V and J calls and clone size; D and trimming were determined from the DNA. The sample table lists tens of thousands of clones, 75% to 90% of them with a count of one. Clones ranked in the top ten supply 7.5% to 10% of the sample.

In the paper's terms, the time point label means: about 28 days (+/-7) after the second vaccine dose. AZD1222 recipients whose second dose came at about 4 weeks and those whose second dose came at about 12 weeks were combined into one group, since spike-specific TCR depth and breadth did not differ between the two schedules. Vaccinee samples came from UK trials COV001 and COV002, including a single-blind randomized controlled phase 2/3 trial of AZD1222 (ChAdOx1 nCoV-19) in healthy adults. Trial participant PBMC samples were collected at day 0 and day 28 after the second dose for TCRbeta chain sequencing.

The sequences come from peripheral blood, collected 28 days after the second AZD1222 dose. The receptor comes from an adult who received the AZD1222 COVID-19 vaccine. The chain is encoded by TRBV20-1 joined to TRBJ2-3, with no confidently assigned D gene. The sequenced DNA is TGCAGTGCCATCACCGATACGCAGTATTTT. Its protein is CSAITDTQYF.